The 19 T cell receptor beta chains given below trace back to one sample, sequenced in a study of blood T cell repertoires in COVID-19. Profiling relied on immunoSEQ multiplex PCR, and the TCRdb table lists in-frame clones only, not all of them. The sample includes over 120,000 clones, roughly 88% of them seen just once. The sample taken for sequencing was peripheral blood. These receptors were taken from a woman in her forties or fifties with acute or convalescent COVID-19.

This chain's CDR3 is CASTDRDQETQYF. Here the CDR3 DNA reads TGTGCCAGCACGGACAGGGACCAAGAGACCCAGTACTTC. The chain couples TRBV7-9 to TRBJ2-5, with 8 bases identical to TRBD1. The V gene end was trimmed by 7 bases and the J gene end by 0 bases; junction bases not matched to a gene: 1. The germline V gene encodes CDR1 SEHNR and CDR2 FQNEAQ (reference sequence). The CDR3 totals 13 residues.

CDR3 nucleotides: TGTGCCAGCAGTGAACAGTCAGGGGGACCCTATGGCTACACCTTC. It encodes CASSEQSGGPYGYTF. The rearrangement links TRBV25-1 to TRBJ1-2; 7 bases agree with TRBD1. CDR3 length: 15 residues. V lost 2 bases and J lost 4; bases outside the gene matches: 7. Looked up from germline, CDR1 is MGHDK and CDR2 is SYGVNS.

The chain uses TRBV19 and TRBJ2-2, with a possible D match to TRBD1 (5 bases). This CDR3 has 14 amino acids. Germline CDR1 LNHDA, CDR2 SQIVND (reference sequence). The V end lost 7 bases, the J end lost 4 bases, and 13 bases lay between the germline ends. The CDR3 reads CASIPSDSTGELFF. In DNA form, the CDR3 reads TGTGCCAGTATTCCTTCTGACAGCACCGGGGAGCTGTTTTTT. Full variable domain (outside the CDR3, taken from reference TRBV19 and TRBJ2-2): DGGITQSPKYLFRKEGQNVTLSCEQNLNHDAMYWYRQDPGQGLRLIYYSQIVNDFQKGDIAEGYSVSREKKESFPLTVTSAQKNPTAFYLCASIPSDSTGELFFGEGSRLTVL.

Concerning this clone: Other DNA sequences within the sample encode an identical CDR3. The chain joins TRBV11-2 to TRBJ2-7; the D is unclear. The germline CDR1 and CDR2 sequences are SGHAT and FQNNGV. The V end was cut by 6 bases, the J end by 2 bases, with 5 bases between. The CDR3 length is 11 residues. In DNA form, the CDR3 reads TGTGCCAGCAGTCTTGCCTACGAGCAGTACTTC. Its translation: CASSLAYEQYF.

The chain uses TRBV7-3 and TRBJ1-1, with TRBD1 as a possible D gene (6 bases). The CDR3 loop spans 14 amino acids. Germline V gene lookup returns CDR1 SGHTA and CDR2 FQGTGA. With 5 bases removed from V and 9 bases from J, the gap between germline ends came to 19 bases. The DNA for the CDR3 is TGTGCCAGCAGCGAGAGAACAGGAGACAGGCAAGCTTTCTTT. It translates to CASSERTGDRQAFF.

This chain uses TRBV29-1 with TRBJ1-4, with a tentative D call TRBD1 (6 bases). This CDR3 comprises 13 residues. V lost 6 bases and J 7 bases, leaving 15 bases between the germline ends. Looked up from germline, CDR1 is SQVTM and CDR2 is ANQGSEA. This CDR3 is CSVGAGLGEKLFF. CDR3 nucleotides: TGCAGCGTGGGGGCAGGGCTCGGTGAAAAACTGTTTTTT.

In its sample, this clone was seen a few times. The chain joins TRBV7-8 to TRBJ2-5; 8 nucleotides line up with TRBD1. This CDR3 has 14 amino acids. Germline lookup yields CDR1 SGHVS and CDR2 FQNEAQ. Trimming removed 6 bases from V and 5 bases from J; junction bases left unmatched: 8. The CDR3 sequence: CASSSDRVSETQYF. CDR3 coding DNA: TGTGCCAGCAGTTCGGACAGGGTTAGTGAGACCCAGTACTTC.

This clone has just a few counts. This chain joins TRBV10-3 and TRBJ2-1; D may be TRBD1 (5 bases). Trimming removed 11 bases at V and 0 bases at J, with 17 bases between. CDR3 length equals 15 residues. Germline loops: CDR1 ENHRY, CDR2 SYGVKD. The CDR3: CASKGFSSSYNEQFF. In DNA form, the CDR3 reads TGTGCCTCTAAGGGGTTCTCTTCCTCCTACAATGAGCAGTTCTTC.

The V gene is TRBV6-2 or TRBV6-3, the J gene TRBJ1-2; D is possibly TRBD1 (5 bases). Between the trimmed V and J ends, which lost 2 bases and 8 bases, there was a span of 18 bases. CDR3 size: 15 residues. Germline V gene lookup returns CDR1 MNHEY and CDR2 SVGEGT. CDR3 in DNA: TGTGCCAGCAGTTACCGGGCAGGGCCTATAGACGGCTACACCTTC. Residues: CASSYRAGPIDGYTF.

The CDR3 sequence is CASRKDRGYEQYF. The CDR3 nucleotides are TGTGCCAGCAGAAAGGACAGGGGATACGAGCAGTACTTC. This chain joins TRBV12-3 or TRBV12-4 and TRBJ2-7, with 9 bases matching TRBD1. This CDR3 has 13 amino acids. Losses at the gene ends were 6 bases for V and 4 bases for J; bases not matched to a gene: 4.

The rearrangement joins TRBV9 to TRBJ1-2; D may be TRBD1 (5 bases). The CDR3 is 16 residues long. Germline assignment: CDR1 SGDLS and CDR2 YYNGEE. Trimming pared 0 bases from V and 1 base from J, leaving 13 bases between. The CDR3 DNA is TGTGCCAGCAGCGTAGGGGGGGAGCCGGTTAACTATGGCTACACCTTC. Its protein is CASSVGGEPVNYGYTF.

The rearrangement links TRBV28 to TRBJ2-1; TRBD2 might be the D (5 bases). Germline V gene lookup returns CDR1 MDHEN and CDR2 SYDVKM. The CDR3 is 16 residues long. V lost 6 bases and J lost 2, with 17 bases in between. The CDR3 reads CASRVRGGEAYNEQFF. CDR3 bases: TGTGCCAGCAGGGTCCGAGGAGGCGAAGCCTACAATGAGCAGTTCTTC.

The rearrangement links TRBV3-1 (or the pseudogene TRBV3-2) to TRBJ2-7; maybe TRBD1 (5 bases). V was trimmed by 3 bases and J by 6 bases, leaving 9 bases between them. This CDR3 contains 12 residues. Germline values: CDR1 LGHDT, CDR2 YNNKEL (reference sequence). CDR3 in amino acids: CASSHGAGEQYF. The DNA for the CDR3 is TGTGCCAGCAGCCATGGGGCAGGCGAGCAGTACTTC.

The CDR3 protein is CASILAYEQYF. The CDR3 DNA reads TGTGCCAGCATTCTAGCGTACGAGCAGTACTTC. The rearrangement uses TRBV2 and TRBJ2-7; D is possibly TRBD2 (6 bases). V lost 7 bases and J 4 bases, leaving 8 bases between the germline ends. The germline CDR1 and CDR2 sequences are SNHLY and FYNNEI. The CDR3 has 11 amino acids.

The chain is built from TRBV19 and TRBJ1-1; no clear D. The CDR3 length is 13 residues. Trimming removed 5 bases from V and 1 base from J, with 8 bases in between. Germline loops: CDR1 LNHDA, CDR2 SQIVND (reference sequence). The CDR3 loop is CASSAYRNTEAFF. The CDR3 coding sequence is TGTGCCAGTAGTGCCTACAGGAACACTGAAGCTTTCTTT.

V and J are TRBV11-3 and TRBJ2-7; D perhaps matches TRBD1 (5 bases). The CDR3 contains 15 residues. Trimming removed 1 base at V and 3 bases at J, with 13 bases between. Per germline, CDR1 SGHNT and CDR2 YENEEA. The CDR3 loop is CASSLGSQGFYEQYF. The CDR3 nucleotides read TGTGCCAGCAGCTTAGGTTCCCAGGGATTCTACGAGCAGTACTTC. The full variable domain, in which reference TRBV11-3 and TRBJ2-7 provide the parts outside the CDR3, is EAGVVQSPRYKIIEKKQPVAFWCNPISGHNTLYWYLQNLGQGPELLIRYENEEAVDDSQLPKDRFSAERLKGVDSTLKIQPAELGDSAVYLCASSLGSQGFYEQYFGPGTRLTVT.

This clone was counted a few times. This chain uses TRBV27 with TRBJ2-2, with TRBD2 matching over 9 bases. In germline, CDR1 is MNHEY, CDR2 SMNVEV (reference sequence). The V gene end was trimmed by 3 bases and the J gene end by 5 bases; junction bases not matched to a gene: 7. The CDR3 has 16 amino acids. The CDR3: CASSLAGTSLTGELFF. The CDR3 coding sequence is TGTGCCAGCAGTTTGGCCGGGACTAGCCTGACCGGGGAGCTGTTTTTT.

The chain joins TRBV6-1 to TRBJ1-2, with a tentative D call TRBD1 (5 bases). The CDR3 is 14 residues long. With 0 bases removed from V and 5 bases from J, the gap between germline ends came to 10 bases. Germline V gene data show CDR1 as MNHNS and CDR2 as SASEGT. The CDR3 DNA follows: TGTGCCAGCAGTGAAGCCTACAGGCGTTATGGCTACACCTTC. Translating gives CASSEAYRRYGYTF.

The CDR3 reads CASSPLTGTGYTF. The CDR3 region has the DNA TGTGCCAGCAGCCCATTAACAGGGACTGGCTACACCTTC. V usage is TRBV11-2 and J usage is TRBJ1-2; tentative D call: TRBD1 (6 bases). The CDR3 has 13 residues. CDR1 SGHAT and CDR2 FQNNGV come from the germline V gene. The germline V and J ends were trimmed by 5 bases and 7 bases, with 14 bases remaining between them.